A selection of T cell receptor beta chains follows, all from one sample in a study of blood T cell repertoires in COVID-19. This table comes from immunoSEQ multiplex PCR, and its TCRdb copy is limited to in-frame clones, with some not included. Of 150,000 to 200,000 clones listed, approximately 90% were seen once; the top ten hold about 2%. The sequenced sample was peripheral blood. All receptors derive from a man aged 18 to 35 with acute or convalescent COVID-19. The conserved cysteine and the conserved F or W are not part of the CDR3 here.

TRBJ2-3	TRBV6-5	ASSRGDVTDTQY
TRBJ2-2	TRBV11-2	ASSFSGVRAGELF
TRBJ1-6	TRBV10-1	ASSEQRNSPLH
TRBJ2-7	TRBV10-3	AIRATTGQGPYEQY
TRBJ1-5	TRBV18	ASSLTGKGEQPQH
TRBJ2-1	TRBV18	ASSPPGNEQF
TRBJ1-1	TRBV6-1	ASSERGNTEAF
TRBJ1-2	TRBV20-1	SASRDSRYGYT
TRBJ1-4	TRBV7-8	ASSLFGIVGSSNEKLF
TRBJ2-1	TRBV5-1	ASSLDVAGRYNEQF
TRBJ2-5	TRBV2	ASRTAGREEETQY
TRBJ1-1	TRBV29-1	SAGEGTEAF
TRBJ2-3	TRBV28	ASSLVMLTGGPTDTQY
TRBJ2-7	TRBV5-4	ASSPHGQGIDEQY
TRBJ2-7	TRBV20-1	SASLGNAEQY
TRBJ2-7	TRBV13	ASSSTSGLTYEQY
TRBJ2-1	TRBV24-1	ATSDLGQGGNEQF
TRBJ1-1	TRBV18	ASSPDRDTEAF
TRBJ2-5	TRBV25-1	ASRPTGGVQETQY
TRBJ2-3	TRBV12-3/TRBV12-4	ASSQDITDTQY
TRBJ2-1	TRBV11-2	ASSLGLAGANEQF
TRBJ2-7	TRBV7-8	ASSLGSSSYEQY
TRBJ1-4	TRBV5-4	ASSLYSAGGKLF
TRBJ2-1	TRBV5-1	ASSFRPGLADNEQF
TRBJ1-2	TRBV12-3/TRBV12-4	ASGPGRGHGYT
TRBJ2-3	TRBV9	ASSVDRGLGTDTQY
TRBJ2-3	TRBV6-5	ASKRDGGTDTQY
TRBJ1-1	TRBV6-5	ASIPRGPRNTEAF
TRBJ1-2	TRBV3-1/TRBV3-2	ASSQRTGWGYT
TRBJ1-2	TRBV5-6	ASSLWGANYGYT
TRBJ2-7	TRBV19	ATPSASGRADEQY
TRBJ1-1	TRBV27	ASRERGPWAEAF
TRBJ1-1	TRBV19	ASSILGGVEAF
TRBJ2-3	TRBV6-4	ASSDGNGDTDTQY
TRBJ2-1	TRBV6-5	ASNRQGTIYNEQF
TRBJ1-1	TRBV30	AWTTGFGSTEAF
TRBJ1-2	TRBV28	ASSDSTGGYGYT
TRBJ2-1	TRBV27	ASSPSGMTSYNEQF
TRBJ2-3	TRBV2	ASSDRRRGSTDTQY
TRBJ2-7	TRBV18	ASALPGTGKPENYEQY
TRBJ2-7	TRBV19	ASSILKGAYEQY
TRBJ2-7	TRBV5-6	ASSSGVHEQY
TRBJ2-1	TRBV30	AWSVLAGRNEQF
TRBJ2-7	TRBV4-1	ASSQGWPVLLEQY
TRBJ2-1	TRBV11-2	ASSRLGLATPVNNEQF
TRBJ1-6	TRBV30	AWSVLGGLGNSPLH
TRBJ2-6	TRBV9	ASSVPRGQPLSGANVLT
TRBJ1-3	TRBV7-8	ASSFIRGYGAGNTIY
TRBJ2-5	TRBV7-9	ASSLVRGRGETQY
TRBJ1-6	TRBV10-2	ASMWRQGGSPLH